This T cell receptor beta chain originates from a study of blood T cell repertoires in COVID-19. Repertoires were generated with immunoSEQ multiplex PCR, while TCRdb's copy carries only in-frame clones and drops some. The data show approximately 68,000 clones, about nine tenths seen once. The V gene end was trimmed by 3 bases and the J gene end by 8 bases; junction bases not matched to a gene: 4. This CDR3 contains 13 residues. Germline values: CDR1 LNHNV, CDR2 YYDKDF (reference sequence). The sequencing input was peripheral blood. The V and J genes are TRBV15 and TRBJ1-2; 9 positions agree with TRBD1. This TCR came from a man aged 50 to 60 with active COVID-19. As DNA, the CDR3 is TGTGCCACCAGCAGGGCAACAGGGGGCGGCTACACCTTC. Protein sequence: CATSRATGGGYTF.